This T cell receptor (beta chain) was captured in a study of T cell responses to AZD1222 COVID-19 vaccine. V lost 2 bases and J 6 bases, leaving 16 bases between the germline ends. This CDR3 comprises 16 residues. The germline gives CDR1 SGHAT, CDR2 FQNNGV. The protocol was immunoSEQ multiplex PCR, while the TCRdb copy is restricted to in-frame clones and leaves out a portion. The repertoire holds around 95,000 clones, with roughly 89% as singletons. This chain joins TRBV11-2 and TRBJ2-2, with D possibly called TRBD1 or TRBD2 (5 bases each). The TCR comes from an adult in good health. Sequencing used peripheral blood, obtained on day 0 of AZD1222 vaccination. CDR3 region: CASSLIRDPGAGELFF. As DNA, the CDR3 is TGTGCCAGCAGCTTAATCCGGGACCCTGGCGCCGGGGAGCTGTTTTTT.